These 9 T cell receptor beta chains were all obtained from the same sample, sequenced in a study of CD8+ T cells in alopecia areata. Extracted RNA was reverse transcribed into cDNA, the sequencing template. Sequencing used immunoSEQ multiplex PCR; TCRdb keeps in-frame clones, though not all of them. This repertoire shows fewer than 40,000 clones, 55% found once; its top ten account for almost 40%. The sequencing input was NKG2D-high CD8+ T cells sorted from blood. All receptors come from a human donor with alopecia areata.

The chain links TRBV7-8 to TRBJ2-5, with 7 bases fitting TRBD1. The CDR3 extends over 16 amino acids. Germline CDR1 reads SGHVS; CDR2 reads FQNEAQ. V was clipped by 1 base and J by 2 bases; unmatched bases: 7. CDR3 bases: TGTGCCAGCAGCTTAGTTGTTAGGGGGCTACAAGAGACCCAGTACTTC. It specifies CASSLVVRGLQETQYF.

This clone showed up just a few times. V gene TRBV19 combines with J gene TRBJ2-2; the D is unclear. The germline V gene encodes CDR1 LNHDA and CDR2 SQIVND (reference sequence). The germline V and J ends were trimmed by 6 bases and 6 bases, with 8 bases remaining between them. CDR3 length: 12 residues. The CDR3 region is CASSPGPGELFF. CDR3 DNA: TGTGCCAGTAGCCCGGGTCCCGGGGAGCTGTTTTTT.

This clone has only a few counts. J is TRBJ2-7 and V is TRBV13; the D gene is possibly TRBD2 (6 bases). The CDR3 length is 16 residues. V was clipped by 5 bases and J by 7 bases, with 24 bases between them. Germline lookup yields CDR1 PRHDT and CDR2 FYEKMQ (reference sequence). CDR3 protein: CASSGRPLGRREEQYF. The CDR3 bases are TGTGCCAGCAGCGGACGACCCCTCGGGAGACGGGAAGAGCAGTACTTC. The full variable domain, rest sourced from reference TRBV13 and TRBJ2-7, is AAGVIQSPRHLIKEKRETATLKCYPIPRHDTVYWYQQGPGQDPQFLISFYEKMQSDKGSIPDRFSAQQFSDYHSELNMSSLELGDSALYFCASSGRPLGRREEQYFGPGTRLTVT.

This clone was picked up a small number of times. The rearrangement joins TRBV28 to TRBJ2-3, with D perhaps TRBD2 (5 bases). The CDR3 runs 16 residues. Germline lookup yields CDR1 MDHEN and CDR2 SYDVKM. Trimming left V 6 bases short and J 2 bases short, with 18 bases between. DNA for the CDR3: TGTGCCAGCAGCCCTTTACGGGAAGAAATCACAGATACGCAGTATTTT. This encodes CASSPLREEITDTQYF. Looking up the rest from reference TRBV28 and TRBJ2-3 gives the full variable domain: DVKVTQSSRYLVKRTGEKVFLECVQDMDHENMFWYRQDPGLGLRLIYFSYDVKMKEKGDIPEGYSVSREKKERFSLILESASTNQTSMYLCASSPLREEITDTQYFGPGTRLTVL.

This chain joins TRBV10-3 and TRBJ2-3; D is unresolved. Per germline, CDR1 ENHRY and CDR2 SYGVKD. The CDR3 sequence is 13 residues long. Trimming shortened V by 0 bases and J by 5 bases, and 6 bases separated the two germline ends. The CDR3 region is CAISESGRDTQYF. Here the CDR3 DNA reads TGTGCCATCAGTGAGTCGGGAAGAGATACGCAGTATTTT.

V and J are TRBV7-9 and TRBJ2-7; weak D call: TRBD1 (5 bases). The CDR3 is made up of 15 amino acids. Trimming pared 1 base from V and 2 bases from J, leaving 12 bases between. Germline loops: CDR1 SEHNR, CDR2 FQNEAQ (reference sequence). CDR3 nucleotide sequence: TGTGCCAGCAGCTTAGTCCGGACACAAACCTACGAGCAGTACTTC. Residues: CASSLVRTQTYEQYF. The variable domain in full, completed from reference TRBV7-9 and TRBJ2-7, reads DTGVSQNPRHKITKRGQNVTFRCDPISEHNRLYWYRQTLGQGPEFLTYFQNEAQLEKSRLLSDRFSAERPKGSFSTLEIQRTEQGDSAMYLCASSLVRTQTYEQYFGPGTRLTVT.

This rearrangement joins TRBV4-1 to TRBJ2-7, with TRBD1 matching over 7 bases. The junction had 8 bases not matched to a gene; V was cut back by 1 base and J by 2 bases. This CDR3 has 16 residues. Per germline, CDR1 MGHRA and CDR2 YSYEKL. The CDR3: CASSQGSDRVTYEQYF. The CDR3 coding sequence is TGCGCCAGCAGCCAAGGGAGTGACAGGGTCACCTACGAGCAGTACTTC.

This chain uses TRBV20-1 with TRBJ1-5; D not resolved. Trimming took 6 bases from V and 4 from J, leaving 4 bases between them. The CDR3 has 10 residues. The germline gives CDR1 DFQATT, CDR2 SNEGSKA (reference sequence). As DNA, the CDR3 is TGCAGTGCCCGGAATCAGCCCCAGCATTTT. This codes for CSARNQPQHF.

The chain carries TRBV7-2 and TRBJ2-3, with 8 bases that match TRBD1. The V gene's germline CDR1 is SGHTA and CDR2 FQGNSA. The V gene end was trimmed by 5 bases and the J gene end by 4 bases; junction bases not matched to a gene: 8. The CDR3 covers 15 residues. The CDR3 reads CASSGGTGRPDTQYF. Here the CDR3 DNA reads TGTGCCAGCAGCGGGGGGACAGGCCGGCCAGATACGCAGTATTTT.